One sample yielded the 21 T cell receptor beta chains listed below, sequenced in a study of control samples from healthy donors and cancer patients. Sequencing was performed with immunoSEQ multiplex PCR; in TCRdb, only in-frame clones are kept and a portion is missing. The profile covers almost 85,000 clones, with approximately 94% appearing a single time and around 4.9% taken by the ten largest. Sequenced: blood. These receptor sequences come from a woman in her late teens or twenties in good health.

The chain couples TRBV9 to TRBJ2-2; D is undetermined. Trimming left V 4 bases short and J 0 bases short, with 7 bases between. There are 14 residues in the CDR3. Germline assignment: CDR1 SGDLS and CDR2 YYNGEE. CDR3 protein: CASSPLPNTGELFF. The CDR3 DNA sequence: TGTGCCAGCAGCCCGCTCCCGAACACCGGGGAGCTGTTTTTT.

This rearrangement joins TRBV19 to TRBJ2-7; tentatively, D is TRBD1 (5 bases). Germline loops: CDR1 LNHDA, CDR2 SQIVND (reference sequence). This CDR3 region has 12 residues. Trimming pared 5 bases from V and 6 bases from J, leaving 11 bases between. CDR3 DNA sequence: TGTGCCAGTAGTGGGATAGGGGCCGAGCAGTACTTC. Protein sequence: CASSGIGAEQYF.

The chain combines TRBV6-6 with TRBJ2-1, with D unresolved. The germline CDR1 and CDR2 sequences are MNHNY and SVGAGI (reference sequence). V gave up 10 bases and J gave up 4 bases, with 17 bases separating them. This CDR3 spans 14 amino acids. The CDR3 region has the DNA TGTGCCACCCAGTGGTCGAGAGTTTACAATGAGCAGTTCTTC. Its translation: CATQWSRVYNEQFF.

The V call is TRBV7-2, the J call TRBJ1-5, with D perhaps matching TRBD1 (6 bases). Between the trimmed V and J ends, which lost 5 bases and 0 bases, there was a span of 20 bases. CDR3 length equals 18 residues. The V gene's germline CDR1 is SGHTA and CDR2 FQGNSA. The DNA for the CDR3 is TGTGCCAGCAGCCTAGGGGGTTCTGGGGTCTATAGCAATCAGCCCCAGCATTTT. Translated: CASSLGGSGVYSNQPQHF.

The chain couples TRBV14 to TRBJ2-1; TRBD2 matches 9 bases. CDR3 size: 17 residues. CDR1 and CDR2 (germline): SGHDN, FVKESK. V lost 0 bases, J lost 7 bases, and 10 bases stayed unmatched. The CDR3 coding sequence is TGTGCCAGCAGCCAAGAGGCGGGAGGGGAGATAGGAAATGAGCAGTTCTTC. Translating gives CASSQEAGGEIGNEQFF. The entire variable domain, with the rest obtained from reference TRBV14 and TRBJ2-1, is as follows: EAGVTQFPSHSVIEKGQTVTLRCDPISGHDNLYWYRRVMGKEIKFLLHFVKESKQDESGMPNNRFLAERTGGTYSTLKVQPAELEDSGVYFCASSQEAGGEIGNEQFFGPGTRLTVL.

This chain links TRBV18 with TRBJ2-7; D ambiguous. Deletions cut 3 bases from V and 4 bases from J, with 7 bases between. Per germline, CDR1 KGHSH and CDR2 LQKENI. The CDR3 spans 12 residues. CDR3 DNA sequence: TGTGCCAGCTCACCGACAAAATACGAGCAGTACTTC. Translating gives CASSPTKYEQYF.

The V and J genes are TRBV7-9 and TRBJ1-2; D is uncertain. Germline CDR1 and CDR2: SEHNR and FQNEAQ (reference sequence). The CDR3 loop spans 12 amino acids. Trimming shortened V by 5 bases and J by 8 bases, and 12 bases separated the two germline ends. The CDR3 nucleotides are TGTGCCAGCAGCCCCAAAAATGAAGGCTACACCTTC. This sequence encodes CASSPKNEGYTF.

In regard to this clone: Other DNA sequences of this sample code for an identical CDR3. V gene TRBV4-3 combines with J gene TRBJ2-2, with 8 nucleotides matching TRBD2. V lost 0 bases and J lost 5; bases outside the gene matches: 5. CDR3 length equals 16 residues. CDR1 is LGHNA and CDR2 is YSLEER in the germline V gene. CDR3 bases: TGCGCCAGCAGCCAAGATGGTAGCGGGATGACCGGGGAGCTGTTTTTT. It codes for CASSQDGSGMTGELFF.

V and J are TRBV28 and TRBJ1-1, with D possibly matching TRBD1 (6 bases). Trimming left V 2 bases short and J 11 bases short, with 12 bases between. Germline-derived CDR1 and CDR2 are MDHEN and SYDVKM. The CDR3 has 12 amino acids. For the CDR3, the DNA is TGTGCCAGCAGTTTAGGACAGTTAACGGCTTTCTTT. Encoded protein: CASSLGQLTAFF.

CDR3 in DNA: TGTGCCACCAGCAGAGATCGGGTGACAGGGCCTAATGAGCAGTTCTTC. This codes for CATSRDRVTGPNEQFF. The rearrangement uses TRBV15 and TRBJ2-1; 7 nucleotides line up with TRBD1. V shed 0 bases, J shed 7 bases, and the junction held 9 bases outside the gene matches. The length of the CDR3 is 16 residues. Germline V CDR1 and CDR2: LNHNV, YYDKDF (reference sequence).

The chain employs TRBV19 and TRBJ1-1; D is unresolved. The germline V and J ends were trimmed by 2 bases and 1 base, with 8 bases remaining between them. Germline V gene sequence: CDR1 LNHDA, CDR2 SQIVND (reference sequence). The CDR3 is made up of 14 amino acids. The CDR3 nucleotides are TGTGCCAGTAGTATATTAAAGACGAACACTGAAGCTTTCTTT. Encoded protein: CASSILKTNTEAFF.

The chain carries TRBV5-6 and TRBJ2-7, with D hard to call. The CDR3 is 12 residues long. Trimming stripped 6 bases from V and 6 bases from J, with 13 bases between. Per the germline V gene, CDR1 is SGHDT and CDR2 is YYEEEE. The CDR3 spells CASTEDDGEQYF. The CDR3 DNA reads as TGTGCCAGCACCGAGGACGATGGCGAGCAGTACTTC. The full variable domain, with the rest looked up from reference TRBV5-6 and TRBJ2-7, is DAGVTQSPTHLIKTRGQQVTLRCSPKSGHDTVSWYQQALGQGPQFIFQYYEEEERQRGNFPDRFSGHQFPNYSSELNVNALLLGDSALYLCASTEDDGEQYFGPGTRLTVT.

This clone has only a few counts. The chain links TRBV28 to TRBJ2-5; 10 nucleotides match TRBD2. CDR3 length: 16 amino acids. V lost 6 bases, J lost 5 bases, and 12 bases stayed unmatched. From germline, CDR1 is MDHEN and CDR2 SYDVKM. The CDR3 nucleotides are TGTGCCAGCAGGGAGCCAGCGGGAGGGCCTTTGGAGACCCAGTACTTC. Protein product: CASREPAGGPLETQYF.

This chain links TRBV24-1 with TRBJ2-6; D possibly corresponds to TRBD1 (6 bases). This CDR3 region has 20 residues. Germline V gene data show CDR1 as KGHDR and CDR2 as SFDVKD. The V and J ends lost 4 bases and 0 bases respectively, with 21 bases between them. CDR3: CATSDPRQARVFSGANVLTF. CDR3 sequence (DNA): TGTGCCACCAGTGACCCCAGACAGGCGAGGGTCTTCTCTGGGGCCAACGTCCTGACTTTC.

V and J are TRBV20-1 and TRBJ2-5; D is uncertain. Per the germline V gene, CDR1 is DFQATT and CDR2 is SNEGSKA (reference sequence). This CDR3 region has 8 residues. V lost 3 bases and J 8 bases, leaving 1 base between the germline ends. The CDR3: CSASTQYF. For the CDR3, the DNA is TGCAGTGCTAGTACCCAGTACTTC.

V is TRBV15 and J is TRBJ1-3; D gene uncertain. There are 15 residues in the CDR3. Germline V gives CDR1 LNHNV, CDR2 YYDKDF (reference sequence). V lost 0 bases to trimming and J lost 3 bases, with 9 bases between them. The CDR3 spells CATSRESTLGNTIYF. The CDR3 DNA is TGTGCCACCAGCAGAGAGTCGACCCTTGGAAACACCATATATTTT.

The rearrangement links TRBV4-1 to TRBJ1-1, with 8 positions matching TRBD1. V shed 3 bases, J shed 3 bases, and the junction held 6 bases outside the gene matches. This CDR3 is 15 amino acids long. Germline CDR1 and CDR2: MGHRA and YSYEKL. CDR3 protein: CASSHLTGVDTEAFF. In DNA, the CDR3 is TGCGCCAGCAGCCACCTGACAGGGGTAGACACTGAAGCTTTCTTT.

V gene TRBV12-3 or TRBV12-4 combines with J gene TRBJ1-1; unclear D gene. The V and J ends lost 6 bases and 2 bases respectively, with 4 bases between them. The CDR3 spans 11 residues. CDR3 in amino acids: CASSSNTEAFF. As DNA, the CDR3 is TGTGCCAGCAGCTCAAACACTGAAGCTTTCTTT.

J is TRBJ1-6 and V is TRBV12-1. TRBV12-1 is listed as a pseudogene. The CDR3 loop spans 16 amino acids. CDR3 region: CASSYNPRPRNPPLHF. As DNA, the CDR3 is TGTGCCAGCAGCTATAACCCCCGCCCCCGGAATCCACCCCTCCACTTT.

The gene calls are TRBV27 and TRBJ1-1; D uncertain. The CDR3 is 15 residues long. Germline V lookup: CDR1 MNHEY, CDR2 SMNVEV (reference sequence). The V end lost 8 bases, the J end lost 0 bases, and 16 bases lay between the germline ends. The CDR3 DNA follows: TGTGCCAGCCTACCTAGACAAAACATGAACACTGAAGCTTTCTTT. This sequence encodes CASLPRQNMNTEAFF.

The J gene is TRBJ2-7, the V gene TRBV28; tentative D call: TRBD1 (6 bases). The V and J ends lost 6 bases and 4 bases respectively, with 13 bases between them. This CDR3 comprises 13 residues. Germline V CDR1 and CDR2: MDHEN, SYDVKM. The CDR3 region has the DNA TGTGCCAGCAGCTCAGGGGTTTTGTACGAGCAGTACTTC. Translated, it gives CASSSGVLYEQYF.